This T cell receptor (beta chain) was sequenced for a study of blood T cells in healthy people across ages. Points from the study as a whole: For the donors, CMV status was unknown and possibly confounded expanded clonotype changes.

This clonotype was observed a few times. What it recognizes is unknown. Germline CDR1 and CDR2: SGHRS and YFSETQ. V shed 1 base and J shed 5 bases, with 15 bases lying between them. The CDR3 runs to 15 residues. The authors ran a second PCR of roughly 6 to 12 cycles using a sample-barcoded 5' primer and a J-beta primer mix. In TCRdb, the 5' RACE reads were re-called with MiXCR into one record per CDR3 protein. The sample records 780,000 or so distinct CDR3 sequences, 45% to 70% being singletons. Sequenced input: blood. The source of this sequence is a man between 35 and 55 years old in good health. V and J are TRBV5-1 and TRBJ1-2; no clear D. CDR3 loop: CASSLPDRAAYGYTF. The CDR3 region has the DNA TGCGCCAGCAGCTTGCCCGACCGGGCGGCATATGGCTACACCTTC.